A single TCR beta chain is shown here with its context. Antigen: not known. Both 60 Vbeta primers and 13 Jbeta primers went into the PCR. Only in-frame clones appear in the TCRdb table, and some are missing; sequencing was by immunoSEQ multiplex PCR. The profile shows 150,000 to 200,000 clones, 79% of them singletons. CDR1 and CDR2 from the germline V gene are SQVTM and ANQGSEA. V gave up 4 bases and J gave up 7 bases, with 10 bases separating them. This CDR3 contains 11 residues. This cohort consisted of healthy bone marrow donors. This sample stems from a study of cytomegalovirus exposure and HLA in healthy donors. Study observations and caveats: The authors later found HLA-associated TCR beta chains more clonally expanded than equally common others. Listed as cytomegalovirus-associated were more than 150 TCR beta chains. Sequencing likely produced, as an artifact, a cluster of highly shared sequence variants.

Sequenced: PBMCs. The chain is built from TRBV29-1 and TRBJ2-5, with D possibly TRBD1 on 7 matching bases. The clonotype was recovered from a woman aged 35 to 49 in good health and CMV-seronegative. The CDR3 loop reads CSVGQGGTQYF. CDR3 in DNA: TGCAGCGTTGGACAGGGAGGGACCCAGTACTTC.